The 31 T cell receptor beta chains in this list originate from one sample, sequenced in a study of molecular identifiers for immune sequencing clone quantification. A single record per CDR3 protein comes from TCRdb applying MiXCR to the PCR reads. The repertoire holds 85,000 to 100,000 distinct CDR3 sequences, with roughly 21% as singletons. The sequencing input was naive CD8+ T cells from blood, with Jurkat cell RNA spiked in. The subset was: FACS-sorted CD8+CD4-CCR7+CD45RA+ naive T cells. The receptors here all came from a human donor in good health. Some libraries in this study had Jurkat cell RNA spiked in.

As DNA, the CDR3 is TGCAGTGTCCCAGAGGGGATCTCCGAAAAACTGTTTTTT. Its protein product is CSVPEGISEKLFF. This chain links TRBV20-1 with TRBJ1-4; D may be TRBD1 (5 bases). The CDR3 runs to 13 residues. Germline V CDR1 and CDR2: DFQATT, SNEGSKA (reference sequence). Trimming took off 7 bases at V and 8 bases at J, with 17 bases between the two ends.

This clonotype appeared many times. The chain uses TRBV18 and TRBJ1-1, with TRBD1 matching over 7 bases. Trimming cost V 3 bases and J 4 bases; bases outside gene matches: 8. The CDR3 consists of 15 residues. Germline CDR1 is KGHSH and CDR2 is LQKENI. In DNA, the CDR3 is TGTGCCAGCTCACCCTCACAGGGGTGGGGCACTGAAGCTTTCTTT. It specifies CASSPSQGWGTEAFF.

This chain connects TRBV10-3 to TRBJ2-1; 10 positions match TRBD2. J gave up 0 bases and V 6 bases, and 8 bases lay outside the gene matches. Germline V gives CDR1 ENHRY, CDR2 SYGVKD. The length of the CDR3 is 17 residues. CDR3 coding DNA: TGTGCCATCAGCAGTCTAGCGGGGGAGAGCTCCTACAATGAGCAGTTCTTC. It codes for CAISSLAGESSYNEQFF.

The chain uses TRBV7-8 and TRBJ2-1; perhaps D is TRBD1 or TRBD2 (5 bases each). The CDR3 runs to 13 residues. Germline CDR1 and CDR2: SGHVS and FQNEAQ. Trimming took 5 bases from V and 3 from J, leaving 8 bases between them. CDR3 in amino acids: CASSLGDYNEQFF. CDR3 in DNA: TGTGCCAGCAGCCTGGGGGACTACAATGAGCAGTTCTTC.

This clonotype has only one observation. Since a much larger clone is just one base distant, this may be a read error. The rearrangement uses TRBV5-1 and TRBJ2-7; D tentatively fits TRBD1 or TRBD2 (7 bases each). The V end lost 1 base, the J end lost 6 bases, and 11 bases lay between the germline ends. Germline CDR1 SGHRS, CDR2 YFSETQ. The CDR3 loop spans 13 amino acids. CDR3 coding DNA: TGCGCCAGCAGCTTGCCAGGGGGGGGCGAGCAGTACTTC. This sequence encodes CASSLPGGGEQYF.

In this sample, this clonotype turned up many times. The rearrangement links TRBV21-1 to TRBJ2-3; the D call of TRBD1 is as the table states it, not checked on the DNA. TRBV21-1 is a pseudogene locus. This CDR3 has 16 residues. The CDR3 reads CASTPDPGGATDTQYF. CDR3 DNA sequence: TGTGCCAGCACCCCGGACCCAGGGGGCGCGACAGATACGCAGTATTTT.

This clonotype was observed at least ten times. This rearrangement joins TRBV12-3 or TRBV12-4 to TRBJ2-3; D is uncertain. The CDR3 extends over 17 amino acids. The germline V and J ends were trimmed by 3 bases and 1 base, with 17 bases remaining between them. CDR3 loop: CASSFLITFPRTDTQYF. The CDR3 nucleotides read TGTGCCAGCAGTTTTTTGATCACATTTCCTCGCACAGATACGCAGTATTTT.

This clonotype was observed at least ten times. The V call is TRBV28, the J call TRBJ2-3, with TRBD1 identical over 12 bases. The germline gives CDR1 MDHEN, CDR2 SYDVKM. The CDR3 is made up of 20 amino acids. J was trimmed by 7 bases and V by 6 bases; bases with no gene match: 23. The CDR3 spells CASSWGEGQGARGSNHTQYF. As DNA, the CDR3 is TGTGCCAGCAGCTGGGGTGAGGGACAGGGGGCTCGCGGGAGCAATCATACGCAGTATTTT.

This clonotype was picked up a small number of times. The chain carries TRBV7-2 and TRBJ2-7; TRBD1 matches at 9 bases. After removal of 5 bases from V and 3 bases from J, the junction contained 8 bases not matched to a gene. Germline assignment: CDR1 SGHTA and CDR2 FQGNSA. This CDR3 is 15 amino acids long. The CDR3: CASSHPGQGLYEQYF. The CDR3 bases are TGTGCCAGCAGCCACCCGGGACAGGGCCTCTACGAGCAGTACTTC.

Comment on this clonotype: This may be a read error: a much more frequent sequence differs by one nucleotide. The chain is built from TRBV5-3 and TRBJ1-4; the D is unclear. TRBV5-3 falls under the ORF class, with uncertain function. The CDR3 length is 15 residues. The CDR3 bases are TGTGTCAGCACACATAACAGCGCAACTAATGAAAAACTGTTTTTT. It encodes CVSTHNSATNEKLFF.

This clonotype was seen many times. The V gene is TRBV7-9, the J gene TRBJ1-1; a weak D match, TRBD1 (6 bases). This CDR3 spans 15 amino acids. Trimming took 4 bases from V and 6 from J, leaving 18 bases between them. Germline CDR1 SEHNR, CDR2 FQNEAQ (reference sequence). In DNA, the CDR3 is TGTGCCAGCAGCTGGAAGGGGGGTGAGAGCGCTGAAGCTTTCTTT. It yields the protein CASSWKGGESAEAFF.

This clonotype has only a few counts. The rearrangement links TRBV28 to TRBJ2-7, with D tentatively TRBD2 (5 bases). CDR1 is MDHEN, CDR2 SYDVKM, per germline. The CDR3 runs 13 residues. V was trimmed by 3 bases and J by 2 bases, leaving 8 bases between them. The CDR3 sequence is CASSFRGTYEQYF. DNA of the CDR3: TGTGCCAGCAGTTTTCGAGGGACCTACGAGCAGTACTTC.

This clonotype was observed at least ten times. The chain couples TRBV6-5 to TRBJ2-3, with TRBD2 identical over 7 bases. CDR1 MNHEY and CDR2 SVGAGI come from the germline V gene. The trim removed 5 bases at V and 0 bases at J, leaving 14 bases unmatched. The CDR3 is 18 amino acids. CDR3 bases: TGTGCCAGCAGTCCCAACTCGGGACTAATATCTAGCACAGATACGCAGTATTTT. Amino acids: CASSPNSGLISSTDTQYF.

The rearrangement uses TRBV12-3 or TRBV12-4 and TRBJ1-5; weak D call: TRBD1 (5 bases). The CDR3 is made up of 14 amino acids. The V gene lost 4 bases and the J gene lost 6 bases, with 13 bases spanning the gap. In DNA, the CDR3 is TGTGCCAGCAGTTATCGGGGGATTGGTCAGCCCCAGCATTTT. This codes for CASSYRGIGQPQHF.

V gene TRBV13 combines with J gene TRBJ2-1, with TRBD1 matching 7 bases. Trimming removed 5 bases from V and 5 bases from J; junction bases left unmatched: 6. The germline CDR1 and CDR2 sequences are PRHDT and FYEKMQ (reference sequence). The CDR3 covers 14 residues. CDR3 residues: CASSRQGFHNEQFF. The CDR3 nucleotides read TGTGCCAGCAGCCGACAGGGTTTCCACAATGAGCAGTTCTTC.

The table lists this clonotype with a few counts. V gene TRBV11-2 combines with J gene TRBJ2-7, with 11 nucleotides matching TRBD2. This CDR3 is 18 amino acids long. After removal of 4 bases from V and 0 bases from J, the junction contained 11 bases not matched to a gene. CDR1 SGHAT and CDR2 FQNNGV come from the germline V gene. CDR3 in DNA: TGTGCCAGCAGCTCGACTAGCGGGGAGGTTCGCGGCTCCTACGAGCAGTACTTC. This codes for CASSSTSGEVRGSYEQYF.

This clonotype occurred many times. The chain is built from TRBV28 and TRBJ1-2, with TRBD1 as a possible D gene (5 bases). Germline-derived CDR1 and CDR2 are MDHEN and SYDVKM. CDR3 size: 14 residues. V was trimmed by 3 bases and J by 4 bases, leaving 12 bases between them. For the CDR3, the DNA is TGTGCCAGCAGTTTCGGACAAGCCTCCTATGGCTACACCTTC. Protein product: CASSFGQASYGYTF.

This clonotype has ten or more counts. The chain joins TRBV5-8 to TRBJ2-2; D uncertain. CDR1 and CDR2 from the germline V gene are SGHTS and YDEGEE. V was cut by 2 bases and J by 4 bases, with 6 bases left in between. CDR3 size: 13 residues. This CDR3 is CASSLSGTGELFF. The CDR3 DNA sequence: TGTGCCAGCAGCTTATCAGGCACCGGGGAGCTGTTTTTT.

The table lists this clonotype with a few counts. The gene calls are TRBV6-2 or TRBV6-3 and TRBJ2-7; the D call may be TRBD1 or TRBD2 (5 bases each). Germline-derived CDR1 and CDR2 are MNHEY and SVGEGT. Trimming took off 2 bases at V and 7 bases at J, with 12 bases between the two ends. This CDR3 contains 13 residues. The CDR3 loop reads CASSYPGPQEQYF. CDR3 DNA sequence: TGTGCCAGCAGTTACCCGGGACCCCAAGAGCAGTACTTC.

There are many counts of this clonotype. The chain links TRBV4-2 to TRBJ2-7, with 7 positions matching TRBD2. The CDR3 covers 16 residues. V was pared by 1 base and J by 0 bases, with 6 bases of the junction left unmatched. Germline V gene data show CDR1 as LGHNA and CDR2 as YNFKEQ. For the CDR3, the DNA is TGTGCCAGCAGCCAAGTGGCTAGCGGCAGCTCCTACGAGCAGTACTTC. Translating gives CASSQVASGSSYEQYF.

This clonotype showed up many times. The chain recombines TRBV6-2 or TRBV6-3 with TRBJ2-7; TRBD2 agrees at 12 bases. V was clipped by 4 bases and J by 2 bases; unmatched bases: 3. Germline V gene sequence: CDR1 MNHEY, CDR2 SVGEGT. The CDR3 consists of 15 residues. The CDR3 DNA reads TGTGCCAGCAGTTCTACTAGCGGGAGGACCTACGAGCAGTACTTC. Translation: CASSSTSGRTYEQYF.

This clonotype was found many times. V gene TRBV7-9 combines with J gene TRBJ2-5; D unclear. This CDR3 has 15 amino acids. Germline values: CDR1 SEHNR, CDR2 FQNEAQ (reference sequence). V lost 3 bases to trimming and J lost 0 bases, with 11 bases between them. The CDR3 bases are TGTGCCAGCAGCTTCGAGGACGAGTACCAAGAGACCCAGTACTTC. Amino acid sequence: CASSFEDEYQETQYF.

This clonotype has a count of ten or more. The V and J genes are TRBV3-1 and TRBJ2-7; 8 positions agree with TRBD2. J lost 0 bases, V lost 5 bases, and 3 bases had no gene match. CDR3 size: 14 residues. CDR1 is LGHDT and CDR2 is YNNKEL in the germline V gene (reference sequence). The DNA for the CDR3 is TGTGCCAGCAGCGATAGCGGGGACTCCTACGAGCAGTACTTC. This encodes CASSDSGDSYEQYF.

Worth noting for this clonotype: A clone one base away is much larger, so this may be a read error. The rearrangement joins TRBV3-1 to TRBJ2-3; D unresolved. Germline V gene sequence: CDR1 LGHDT, CDR2 YNNKEL (reference sequence). The CDR3 runs 11 residues. The CDR3 loop reads CASRSTDTRYF. Here the CDR3 DNA reads TGTGCCAGCAGAAGCACAGATACGCGGTATTTT.

This clonotype was detected a few times. The chain couples TRBV4-3 to TRBJ2-7, with a tentative D call TRBD1 (5 bases). The CDR3 contains 15 residues. Germline V CDR1 and CDR2: LGHNA, YSLEER. V lost 0 bases and J lost 1, with 10 bases in between. The CDR3 loop reads CASSQDRVGSYEQYF. The CDR3 region has the DNA TGCGCCAGCAGCCAAGACAGGGTCGGGTCCTACGAGCAGTACTTC.

This clonotype has just a few counts. The chain combines TRBV7-6 with TRBJ2-3; either TRBD1 or TRBD2 may fit D (5 bases each). V lost 1 base and J lost 2, with 16 bases in between. This CDR3 region has 17 residues. Germline CDR1 is SGHVS and CDR2 is FNYEAQ. The chain's CDR3 is CASSLGLGRAITDTQYF. The CDR3 DNA reads TGTGCCAGCAGCTTAGGGCTGGGACGGGCGATCACAGATACGCAGTATTTT.

In its sample, this clonotype was seen many times. The V gene is TRBV30, the J gene TRBJ2-3; D call uncertain. V was trimmed by 2 bases and J by 6 bases, leaving 6 bases between them. CDR3 length: 11 amino acids. CDR1 and CDR2 from the germline V gene are GTSNPN and SVGIG (reference sequence). The CDR3 spells CAWSYWDTQYF. Written as DNA, the CDR3 is TGTGCCTGGAGTTATTGGGATACGCAGTATTTT.

This chain connects TRBV28 to TRBJ2-1; D not resolved. Trimming pared 1 base from V and 5 bases from J, leaving 12 bases between. The germline V gene has CDR1 MDHEN and CDR2 SYDVKM. The CDR3 runs to 15 residues. The CDR3 region has the DNA TGTGCCAGCAGTTTATACGTGGGGTTTCACAATGAGCAGTTCTTC. It yields the protein CASSLYVGFHNEQFF.

Ten or more counts support this clonotype. This sequence joins TRBV12-5 and TRBJ2-4, with D unresolved. This CDR3 spans 12 amino acids. CDR1 and CDR2 (germline): LGHNT, FRNRAP. Trimming shortened V by 1 base and J by 6 bases, and 4 bases separated the two germline ends. In DNA form, the CDR3 reads TGTGCTAGTGGTTTGGCCTCAAACATTCAGTACTTC. Protein sequence: CASGLASNIQYF.

This clonotype showed up many times. The chain recombines TRBV7-6 with TRBJ2-2; 7 bases agree with TRBD1. CDR1 is SGHVS, CDR2 FNYEAQ, per germline. V dropped 7 bases and J dropped 3; count of bases not matched to a gene: 5. CDR3 length: 14 residues. In DNA, the CDR3 is TGTGCCAGCACCTTTGGGACAGACACCGGGGAGCTGTTTTTT. It encodes CASTFGTDTGELFF.

Points on this clonotype: This may be a read error, as it is one base from a much larger clone. The chain is built from TRBV30 and TRBJ2-1; TRBD2 aligns across 14 bases. The V gene end was trimmed by 5 bases and the J gene end by 9 bases; junction bases not matched to a gene: 3. CDR3 length equals 13 residues. CDR1 is GTSNPN, CDR2 SVGIG, per germline (reference sequence). The CDR3 region has the DNA TGTGCCTGGGAAGGACTAGCGGGGGGTGAGCAGTTCTTC. It yields the protein CAWEGLAGGEQFF. The full variable domain, rest sourced from reference TRBV30 and TRBJ2-1, is SQTIHQWPATLVQPVGSPLSLECTVEGTSNPNLYWYRQAAGRGLQLLFYSVGIGQISSEVPQNLSASRPQDRQFILSSKKLLLSDSGFYLCAWEGLAGGEQFFGPGTRLTVL.